This passage covers 3 T cell receptor beta chains from one sample sequenced in a study of T and B cells in COVID-19 patients. Multiplex PCR with BIOMED2 TRB-A/B primer pools amplified TRB rearrangements. TCRdb itself ran the multiplex PCR reads through MiXCR, one entry per CDR3 protein. The repertoire holds around 8,400 distinct CDR3 sequences, with roughly 30% as singletons. TRB was amplified from approximately 250-480 ng of blood genomic DNA. The sequenced sample consisted of blood. These receptors all come from a human donor who had recovered from COVID-19.

This clonotype turned up a few times. This chain links TRBV18 with TRBJ1-2; 9 nucleotides agree with TRBD1. The CDR3 runs 16 residues. Germline V lookup: CDR1 KGHSH, CDR2 LQKENI. Germline trimming cut 6 bases from V and 0 bases from J; bases unmatched to any gene: 8. Here the CDR3 DNA reads TGTGCCAGCTCTTCCCGGGACAGGGTTTCTAACTATGGCTACACCTTC. Translated, it gives CASSSRDRVSNYGYTF.

The rearrangement uses TRBV20-1 and TRBJ1-3, with TRBD1 matching 7 bases. CDR3 length equals 15 residues. Germline V gene sequence: CDR1 DFQATT, CDR2 SNEGSKA (reference sequence). Trimming cost V 6 bases and J 1 base; bases outside gene matches: 9. The CDR3 loop reads CSAFSTGVSGNTIYF. In DNA form, the CDR3 reads TGCAGTGCCTTTTCTACAGGGGTGTCTGGAAACACCATATATTTT.

Within the sample, this clonotype is medium-sized. The chain recombines TRBV19 with TRBJ1-1; tentative D call: TRBD1 (6 bases). The CDR3 is 14 residues long. V was trimmed by 8 bases and J by 5 bases, leaving 18 bases between them. Germline V gives CDR1 LNHDA, CDR2 SQIVND (reference sequence). CDR3 in DNA: TGTGCCAGTGCACGAACAGGGAGATGGACTGAAGCTTTCTTT. Translated, it gives CASARTGRWTEAFF.